A single sample gave rise to the 19 T cell receptor beta chains below, sequenced in a study of T-cell memory formation after mild COVID-19. TCRdb used MiXCR to reprocess the 5' RACE reads, holding one entry per CDR3 protein. The sample lists 430,000 or so distinct CDR3 sequences, 20% to 25% occurring once. Sequenced input: PBMCs or a T cell subset sorted from them (not recorded which). The origin of the receptors is an adult woman who had mild COVID-19 (a few samples of this study predate the infection). Cell type and time point are not known.

This clonotype has only a few counts. DNA for the CDR3: TGTGCCTGGAGGCGGGGTAGCACAGATACGCAGTATTTT. Amino acids: CAWRRGSTDTQYF. This chain links TRBV30 with TRBJ2-3; a possible D gene is TRBD2 (6 bases). The germline V gene has CDR1 GTSNPN and CDR2 SVGIG (reference sequence). The CDR3 covers 13 residues. The ends were cut back, 3 bases at V and 0 bases at J, with 7 bases in the middle.

This chain links TRBV9 with TRBJ2-2; D is unresolved. The length of the CDR3 is 14 residues. Trimming removed 7 bases at V and 4 bases at J, with 14 bases between. CDR1 and CDR2 (germline): SGDLS, YYNGEE. The CDR3 DNA follows: TGTGCCAGCGGGGTGGGTGTGGGCACCGGGGAGCTGTTTTTT. Amino acid sequence: CASGVGVGTGELFF.

V and J are TRBV12-3 or TRBV12-4 and TRBJ2-3, with a weak D call TRBD1 (5 bases). The CDR3 totals 13 residues. With 3 bases removed from V and 6 bases from J, the gap between germline ends came to 10 bases. CDR3 in amino acids: CASSFGATDTQYF. DNA of the CDR3: TGTGCCAGCAGTTTTGGGGCAACCGATACGCAGTATTTT.

The chain carries TRBV7-9 and TRBJ1-1; D is ambiguous. Trimming cost V 8 bases and J 5 bases, with 9 bases left between them. This CDR3 is built from 11 residues. CDR1 is SEHNR, CDR2 FQNEAQ, per germline (reference sequence). The CDR3 bases are TGTGCCAGCGGTTCGCGAACTGAAGCTTTCTTT. Protein sequence: CASGSRTEAFF.

This CDR3 reads CASSYSSWLRGSGGYTF. CDR3 bases: TGTGCCAGCAGTTACTCGTCCTGGCTCCGGGGATCCGGAGGCTACACCTTC. The V and J genes are TRBV6-5 and TRBJ1-2; D is undetermined. The germline V gene encodes CDR1 MNHEY and CDR2 SVGAGI. The CDR3 covers 17 residues. V was trimmed by 0 bases and J by 8 bases, leaving 22 bases between them.

CDR3 DNA sequence: TGCAGTGCTAGAGATCCCCGCCAAAGGGCTGAAGCTTTCTTT. Translated, it gives CSARDPRQRAEAFF. V is TRBV20-1 and J is TRBJ1-1; D uncertain. This CDR3 contains 14 residues. Germline CDR1 reads DFQATT; CDR2 reads SNEGSKA (reference sequence). V lost 0 bases and J 6 bases, leaving 14 bases between the germline ends.

There are a few counts of this clonotype. J is TRBJ1-1 and V is TRBV7-9; TRBD1 aligns across 11 bases. This CDR3 comprises 16 residues. Germline V gene sequence: CDR1 SEHNR, CDR2 FQNEAQ (reference sequence). J gave up 4 bases and V 7 bases, and 11 bases lay outside the gene matches. The CDR3 coding sequence is TGTGCCAGCATTCCCTGGGGGACAGGGGGAGGCACTGAAGCTTTCTTT. As protein: CASIPWGTGGGTEAFF.

The rearrangement links TRBV12-3 or TRBV12-4 to TRBJ2-2, with 13 positions matching TRBD2. The junction had 4 bases not matched to a gene; V was cut back by 5 bases and J by 7 bases. This CDR3 comprises 15 residues. CDR3 DNA: TGTGCCAGCAGTCGGACTAGCGGGAGTGACGGGGAGCTGTTTTTT. This encodes CASSRTSGSDGELFF.

This chain uses TRBV6-2 or TRBV6-3 with TRBJ2-3, with 9 bases lining up with TRBD1. The CDR3 has 14 amino acids. With 2 bases clipped from V and 10 bases from J, the junction kept 7 bases outside the gene matches. Germline-derived CDR1 and CDR2 are MNHEY and SVGEGT. CDR3 sequence (DNA): TGTGCCAGCAGTTACGGGACAGGGCCCCTGCCGCAGTATTTT. As protein: CASSYGTGPLPQYF.

This sequence joins TRBV23-1 and TRBJ2-1; D perhaps matches TRBD1 (6 bases). TRBV23-1 is marked as an open reading frame, function uncertain. The length of the CDR3 is 18 residues. V lost 0 bases, J lost 5 bases, and 20 bases lay in between. CDR3 sequence reads: CASSQSWKRDKDHNEQFF. The CDR3 coding sequence is TGCGCCAGCAGTCAATCGTGGAAGAGGGACAAGGACCACAATGAGCAGTTCTTC.

This clonotype has only a few counts. The chain links TRBV7-6 to TRBJ2-1, with 12 bases matching TRBD2. The CDR3 spans 17 residues. CDR1 is SGHVS, CDR2 FNYEAQ, per germline. V dropped 1 base and J dropped 4; count of bases not matched to a gene: 5. The CDR3 coding sequence is TGTGCCAGCAGCTTAGTCCTAGCGGGGGGGCAATACAATGAGCAGTTCTTC. Its translation: CASSLVLAGGQYNEQFF.

J is TRBJ2-1 and V is TRBV6-1, with TRBD1 matching 7 bases. Germline V lookup: CDR1 MNHNS, CDR2 SASEGT. J was trimmed by 3 bases and V by 7 bases; bases with no gene match: 9. The CDR3 has 15 residues. The CDR3: CASTAGAGGYNEQFF. The CDR3 DNA reads TGTGCCAGCACCGCAGGGGCAGGGGGCTACAATGAGCAGTTCTTC.

The J gene is TRBJ1-1, the V gene TRBV3-1; D may be TRBD1 (5 bases). Germline V lookup: CDR1 LGHDT, CDR2 YNNKEL (reference sequence). This CDR3 is built from 13 residues. Between the trimmed V and J ends, which lost 7 bases and 3 bases, there was a span of 12 bases. The chain's CDR3 is CASNYGGYTEAFF. The CDR3 coding sequence is TGTGCCAGCAATTATGGGGGGTACACTGAAGCTTTCTTT.

This clonotype was observed a handful of times. V usage is TRBV6-2 or TRBV6-3 and J usage is TRBJ1-5, with D perhaps TRBD1 (6 bases). This CDR3 contains 15 residues. V was clipped by 4 bases and J by 1 base, with 11 bases between them. Germline CDR1 MNHEY, CDR2 SVGEGT. The CDR3 sequence: CASSFGRGSNQPQHF. CDR3 coding DNA: TGTGCCAGCAGTTTCGGGAGGGGGAGCAATCAGCCCCAGCATTTT.

This chain joins TRBV18 and TRBJ2-3, with TRBD2 matching over 13 bases. The CDR3 contains 17 residues. V lost 3 bases to trimming and J lost 5 bases; unmatched junction nucleotides: 8. Per the germline V gene, CDR1 is KGHSH and CDR2 is LQKENI. The CDR3 region has the DNA TGTGCCAGCTCACCGAGGTCGACTAGCGGGAGGCAAGATACGCAGTATTTT. It encodes CASSPRSTSGRQDTQYF.

Only one count was recorded for this clonotype. CDR3 in amino acids: CASSSSRPGQETQYF. The CDR3, as DNA: TGTGCCAGCAGCTCCTCCAGACCGGGCCAAGAGACCCAGTACTTC. The V gene is TRBV7-3, the J gene TRBJ2-5; D is undetermined. CDR3 size: 15 residues. Germline lookup yields CDR1 SGHTA and CDR2 FQGTGA. V lost 4 bases and J lost 1, with 13 bases in between.

This clonotype was observed a handful of times. V is TRBV29-1 and J is TRBJ2-3, with D possibly TRBD2 on 5 matching bases. Germline V CDR1 and CDR2: SQVTM, ANQGSEA. V was pared by 6 bases and J by 6 bases, with 10 bases between. This CDR3 region has 11 residues. The DNA for the CDR3 is TGCAGCGTGTCTCGCGGGGATACGCAGTATTTT. This gives the protein CSVSRGDTQYF.

The chain recombines TRBV2 with TRBJ1-3; D is unresolved. The CDR3 runs 13 residues. Germline V CDR1 and CDR2: SNHLY, FYNNEI. V was shortened by 8 bases and J by 4 bases, with 12 bases between the two germline ends. The CDR3 here is CASPAPRGNTIYF. The CDR3 coding sequence is TGTGCCAGCCCAGCCCCCAGGGGAAACACCATATATTTT.

There are a few counts of this clonotype. This chain connects TRBV29-1 to TRBJ1-5; a possible D gene is TRBD1 (6 bases). This CDR3 is built from 15 residues. CDR1 is SQVTM, CDR2 ANQGSEA, per germline. Trimming removed 3 bases at V and 3 bases at J, with 15 bases between. The CDR3 DNA reads TGCAGCGTTGAGATTGGCCAGGGGAACAATCAGCCCCAGCATTTT. Translation: CSVEIGQGNNQPQHF.